This record covers a single TCR beta chain. Its target is unknown. This sample was taken from a study of T cell responses to AZD1222 COVID-19 vaccine. General observations from the study: Two AZD1222 administrations were followed by greater Spike-specific TCR breadth and depth. Sampled repertoires all dated from after the peak T cell response. Per reports, nearly half of all spike-specific TCRs target regions that are unmutated in variants. At 160-218 and 743-854, vaccine-associated CD4 TCRs were dominant, and they spanned spike.

Sequencing was performed with immunoSEQ multiplex PCR; in TCRdb, only in-frame clones are kept and a portion is missing. Of about 130,000 clones listed, roughly 94% are singletons. Between the trimmed V and J ends, which lost 6 bases and 4 bases, there was a span of 19 bases. This CDR3 contains 15 residues. The germline gives CDR1 MDHEN, CDR2 SYDVKM. This chain links TRBV28 with TRBJ2-7, with a tentative D call TRBD2 (5 bases). This material consisted of peripheral blood, taken on day 0 of AZD1222 vaccination. The receptor comes from an adult in good health. CDR3 loop: CASSPAGVLLYEQYF. As DNA, the CDR3 is TGTGCCAGCAGCCCCGCCGGGGTTTTGCTTTACGAGCAGTACTTC.